The clone carrying this T cell receptor beta chain was detected once. A single record per CDR3 protein comes from TCRdb applying MiXCR to the RT-PCR reads. Of approximately 140,000 distinct CDR3 sequences listed, about a third are singletons. This entry belongs to a study of patients and donors after allogeneic stem cell transplantation. The CDR3 sequence is 16 residues long. Deletions cut 1 base from V and 4 bases from J, with 14 bases between. The V gene's germline CDR1 is SGHTA and CDR2 FQGNSA. The sequenced material came from blood, either unsorted or a sorted T cell fraction (not recorded which). This sequence originates from a human donor who was either an allogeneic HSCT recipient or a stem cell or donor lymphocyte infusion donor (not recorded which). It is not recorded whose cells these are; they may come from a transplant donor. V gene TRBV7-2 combines with J gene TRBJ1-5, with D possibly being TRBD1 (6 bases). CDR3 sequence (DNA): TGTGCCAGCAGCTTAGAAACGGGGGCGGGAAATCAGCCCCAGCATTTT. Protein product: CASSLETGAGNQPQHF.